Following are 5 T cell receptor beta chains from one sample sequenced in a study of OX40 agonist ivuxolimab in advanced cancers. Profiled with immunoSEQ multiplex PCR; TCRdb holds only in-frame clones, not every one. Of some 21,000 clones listed, 87% were seen once; the top ten hold more than 20%. The sequencing here drew on CD4+ or CD8+ T cells sorted from blood, taken in a trial of the OX40 agonist ivuxolimab. The source is an adult with an advanced solid tumor such as melanoma, head and neck, liver or kidney cancer.

This chain connects TRBV27 to TRBJ2-7, with 8 bases identical to TRBD1. V was pared by 6 bases and J by 9 bases, with 7 bases of the junction left unmatched. The CDR3 extends over 12 amino acids. Germline V CDR1 and CDR2: MNHEY, SMNVEV (reference sequence). The CDR3 bases are TGTGCCAGCAGCAGCGACAGGGGAAGGCAGTACTTC. Amino acids: CASSSDRGRQYF.

This chain links TRBV6-5 with TRBJ2-7; D possibly uses TRBD1 or TRBD2 (5 bases each). The CDR3 length is 13 residues. Germline V CDR1 and CDR2: MNHEY, SVGAGI. The ends were cut back, 5 bases at V and 6 bases at J, with 14 bases in the middle. CDR3 DNA: TGTGCCAGCAGTGATGGGGGTGTCCGCGAGCAGTACTTC. Residues: CASSDGGVREQYF.

This clone was detected once. DNA for the CDR3: TGTGCCAGTAGTATGGACAGGGGCTACAATCAGCCCCAGCATTTT. Translation gives CASSMDRGYNQPQHF. The genes are TRBV19 and TRBJ1-5, with TRBD1 matching over 9 bases. The germline V gene has CDR1 LNHDA and CDR2 SQIVND (reference sequence). This CDR3 comprises 15 residues. V shed 3 bases, J shed 3 bases, and the junction held 3 bases outside the gene matches.

The chain recombines TRBV7-6 with TRBJ2-3, with no clear D. This CDR3 has 13 amino acids. Germline V gene data show CDR1 as SGHVS and CDR2 as FNYEAQ. V shed 0 bases and J shed 6 bases, with 7 bases lying between them. CDR3 DNA sequence: TGTGCCAGCAGCTTAGCAGGGTTGGATACGCAGTATTTT. This sequence encodes CASSLAGLDTQYF. Full variable domain (remainder filled in from reference TRBV7-6 and TRBJ2-3): GAGVSQSPRYKVTKRGQDVALRCDPISGHVSLYWYRQALGQGPEFLTYFNYEAQQDKSGLPNDRFSAERPEGSISTLTIQRTEQRDSAMYRCASSLAGLDTQYFGPGTRLTVL.

The J gene is TRBJ2-2, the V gene TRBV9; D is unresolved. The CDR3 has 14 amino acids. V lost 5 bases to trimming and J lost 5 bases, with 13 bases between them. Germline lookup yields CDR1 SGDLS and CDR2 YYNGEE. The CDR3 DNA reads TGTGCCAGCAGTCCAGGAGTGGGAACCGGGGAGCTGTTTTTT. This sequence encodes CASSPGVGTGELFF.